This paragraph covers one T cell receptor (beta chain) sequence. Its antigen target is currently unknown. The record has no base qualities; no much larger clone is one base away. TCRbeta CDR3 regions were amplified from genomic DNA by means of the immunoSEQ Assay, a bias-controlled multiplex PCR. The authors' pipeline ran thus. The number of nucleated cells in each sample was estimated by amplification of reference gene primers within the assay. To quantify the absolute abundance of each unique TCRbeta CDR3 rearrangement, sequence reads were collapsed and filtered. For each sample, productive Simpson clonality was calculated as the square root of Simpson's diversity index across productive rearrangements. This is the immuneACCESS table as TCRdb keeps it, with only in-frame sequences that have V and J called. A part of the clones is gone; compared with another copy, unresolved V genes explain less than half, and the rest is unexplained. V and J calls plus clone size are reproduced from that table; the DNA served to infer D and trimming. The sample table records some 96,000 clones; roughly 80% of these occur just once. Together, the top ten hold under 35% of the sample.

The sample comes from a study of blood T cell repertoires in COVID-19 (dated by TCRdb to about 2020). Context from the whole study: Samples from collaborators originated in the United States, Italy and Spain and spanned both the acute and convalescent phases of COVID-19. The sample metadata nearly always contained a de-identified subject ID, COVID-19 status, age in years and sex. The prospective study material was composed of cDNA or gDNA derived from T cells, B-cell-depleted T cells, or PBMCs. Where available, HLA class I and class II types were obtained from metadata supplied by the sample provider rather than from assay-based typing. Samples came from the ongoing ImmuneRACE study (first 160 participants) plus 1,254 subjects from 6 global collaborators. The repertoires were released in a freely available public database intended as a resource for research on the immune response to SARS-CoV-2. Deeply sampled blood TCRbeta repertoires from subjects exposed to, actively infected with, or recovered from COVID-19 were included in the dataset. Overall results and qualifications from the work: Clinical and demographic metadata were provided uncurated, with the amount varying by source and participant.

Each collaborating institution followed its own protocols to collect whole blood in K2EDTA tubes. For TCRbeta analysis, collaborator samples were shipped as frozen whole blood, as isolated PBMCs, or as DNA extracted from either sample type. Unmatched junction bases come to 6, with V trimmed by 3 bases and J by 7 bases. The germline V gene (reference sequence) sets CDR1 to SGHKS and CDR2 to YYEKEE. The CDR3, from cysteine to phenylalanine, totals 13 residues. Just the 39-base CDR3 DNA is kept, in frame starting at base 1. Sequenced sample: peripheral blood. The sequence joins TRBV5-5 to TRBJ2-7; TRBD1 agrees with 8 junctional bases. The sequence came from a man between 65 and 85 years old with active or convalescent COVID-19. The CDR3 reads as follows: CASSYQGAGEQYF. The base sequence is TGTGCCAGCAGCTATCAGGGGGCTGGTGAGCAGTACTTC.